This TCR beta chain was identified during a study of shared clonotypes between healthy human individuals. The CDR3 contains 14 residues. Germline CDR1 ENHRY, CDR2 SYGVKD. After removal of 7 bases from V and 5 bases from J, the junction contained 8 bases not matched to a gene. Sequencing used immunoSEQ multiplex PCR; TCRdb keeps in-frame clones, though not all of them. The sample records millions of clones, less than 95% being singletons. Naive CD8 cells lacked CD45RO and underwent positive selection for CCR7, leaving out terminally differentiated effector memory CD45RA+ cells. The sequenced sample consisted of naive CD8+ T cells sorted from blood. The chain links TRBV10-3 to TRBJ2-7; TRBD1 agrees at 10 bases. This TCR was sampled from a man between 18 and 29 years old in good health. The DNA of the CDR3 is TGTGCCATCACTACTCCGGGACAGGGGAACGAGCAGTACTTC. Translated: CAITTPGQGNEQYF.